Listed below are T cell receptor beta chains from one sample, sequenced in a study of blood T cells in healthy people across ages. TCRdb re-analysed the 5' RACE reads in MiXCR, keeping a single row per CDR3 protein. The table records about 1.4 million distinct CDR3 sequences, approximately 60% of them present only once. Sequenced: blood. These receptors were collected from a man between 18 and 29 years old in good health. Each CDR3 is given with its conserved first and last residue. Not all rows give a size; the values are once, few, many and, for expanded clones, a class.

size: NA
J: TRBJ2-1
V: TRBV20-1
CDR3: CSAIILRRVSYNEQFF

size: NA
J: TRBJ1-2
V: TRBV29-1
CDR3: CSVSSGTSDYGYTF

size: once
J: TRBJ2-6
V: TRBV2
CDR3: CAVPGQISGANVLTF

size: NA
J: TRBJ2-6
V: TRBV5-1
CDR3: CASSINGQGGANVLTF

size: NA
J: TRBJ2-1
V: TRBV6-5
CDR3: CASSTDSEQFF

size: few
J: TRBJ2-3
V: TRBV12-3/TRBV12-4
CDR3: CASSVNTQYF

size: NA
J: TRBJ2-1
V: TRBV12-3/TRBV12-4
CDR3: CASKRDRNNEQFF

size: few
J: TRBJ2-5
V: TRBV4-1
CDR3: CASSHRGREEETQYF

size: NA
J: TRBJ2-5
V: TRBV5-1
CDR3: CASSRAGVQETQYF

size: few
J: TRBJ2-3
V: TRBV7-2
CDR3: CASSRHAGAGADTQYF

size: few
J: TRBJ2-3
V: TRBV9
CDR3: CASSTRPIAGGVTDTQYF

size: few
J: TRBJ2-1
V: TRBV7-8
CDR3: CASSHLSPGNEQFF

size: NA
J: TRBJ1-2
V: TRBV20-1
CDR3: CSASLGFEGSLNYGYTF

size: NA
J: TRBJ2-7
V: TRBV4-1
CDR3: CASSQGVGRNSYEQYF

size: NA
J: TRBJ2-1
V: TRBV7-9
CDR3: CASSPRRDEQFF

size: NA
J: TRBJ2-5
V: TRBV7-9
CDR3: CASSLPLETQYF

size: NA
J: TRBJ1-4
V: TRBV6-2/TRBV6-3
CDR3: CASQTPTNEKLFF

size: few
J: TRBJ1-2
V: TRBV12-3/TRBV12-4
CDR3: CASRDGTWGYTF

size: NA
J: TRBJ1-1
V: TRBV12-3/TRBV12-4
CDR3: CASTRDGFTEAFF

size: NA
J: TRBJ2-1
V: TRBV7-6
CDR3: CASSLESANEQFF

size: few
J: TRBJ2-7
V: TRBV4-1
CDR3: CASSQPLTGEQYF

size: NA
J: NA
V: TRBV13
CDR3: CASSSPDTHYEQYF

size: NA
J: TRBJ2-3
V: TRBV20-1
CDR3: CSASSRRGFTDTQYF

size: NA
J: TRBJ2-1
V: TRBV20-1
CDR3: CSARDPLAGNNEQFF

size: few
J: TRBJ2-5
V: TRBV11-2
CDR3: CASRHQETQYF

size: few
J: TRBJ2-5
V: TRBV7-9
CDR3: CASSVIRGLATETQYF

size: NA
J: TRBJ2-5
V: TRBV19
CDR3: CASSRDSLNQETQYF

size: few
J: TRBJ1-5
V: TRBV4-1
CDR3: CASSQERAEYSNQPQHF

size: NA
J: TRBJ2-7
V: TRBV29-1
CDR3: CSVEEAADEQYF

size: NA
J: TRBJ1-3
V: TRBV10-1
CDR3: CATSEATSGNTIYF

size: NA
J: TRBJ1-2
V: TRBV12-3/TRBV12-4
CDR3: CASNTGDPSYTF

size: NA
J: TRBJ1-2
V: TRBV4-2
CDR3: CASSHGQVYGYTF